These 30 T cell receptor beta chains were all obtained from the same sample, sequenced in a study of PD-1 blockade in classical Hodgkin lymphoma. Time point here: cycle 4 day 1 (C4D1), after 6 weeks of nivolumab. Relapse was seen in all patients after autologous stem cell transplantation, and brentuximab vedotin exposure was variable. Starting with thawed PBMCs, CD4+ T cells were purified by magnetic negative selection. Using immunoSEQ multiplex PCR, the repertoire was profiled, and TCRdb retains in-frame clones only, with some absent. The sample records 34,000 or so clones, roughly 92% being singletons. This material consisted of CD4+ T cells from blood, taken before the fourth cycle of nivolumab. These TCRs come from a human donor with classical Hodgkin lymphoma.

The chain joins TRBV18 to TRBJ2-1; 8 bases are shared with TRBD2. The V gene end was trimmed by 3 bases and the J gene end by 5 bases; junction bases not matched to a gene: 6. Germline V gene lookup returns CDR1 KGHSH and CDR2 LQKENI. The CDR3 contains 15 residues. The CDR3 sequence is CASSPEAGAHNEQFF. In DNA form, the CDR3 reads TGTGCCAGCTCACCGGAAGCGGGAGCCCACAATGAGCAGTTCTTC.

The genes are TRBV10-3 and TRBJ1-4; 10 bases align to TRBD1. V lost 6 bases, J lost 5 bases, and 3 bases stayed unmatched. The germline CDR1 and CDR2 sequences are ENHRY and SYGVKD. The CDR3 covers 14 residues. CDR3: CAIRSGQGNEKLFF. In DNA form, the CDR3 reads TGTGCCATCAGATCGGGACAGGGGAATGAAAAACTGTTTTTT.

The chain links TRBV6-1 to TRBJ1-3; D might be TRBD1 (5 bases). The CDR3 loop spans 16 amino acids. The germline V gene has CDR1 MNHNS and CDR2 SASEGT. The ends were cut back, 3 bases at V and 0 bases at J, with 12 bases in the middle. The CDR3 loop is CASSDVWGSSGNTIYF. DNA for the CDR3: TGTGCCAGCAGTGATGTGTGGGGCAGCTCTGGAAACACCATATATTTT.

This chain uses TRBV6-1 with TRBJ1-4; the D gene is possibly TRBD1 (6 bases). V gave up 7 bases and J gave up 7 bases, with 16 bases separating them. Looked up from germline, CDR1 is MNHNS and CDR2 is SASEGT. CDR3 size: 14 residues. The CDR3 is CASNLRGGGEKLFF. The CDR3 DNA is TGTGCCAGCAACCTAAGGGGGGGAGGTGAAAAACTGTTTTTT.

The chain joins TRBV9 to TRBJ1-1; no clear D. V lost 4 bases and J 5 bases, leaving 12 bases between the germline ends. The germline CDR1 and CDR2 sequences are SGDLS and YYNGEE. The CDR3 totals 13 residues. The CDR3 nucleotides are TGTGCCAGCAGCAGAACATTGGGGACTGAAGCTTTCTTT. Translated, it gives CASSRTLGTEAFF.

The gene calls are TRBV2 and TRBJ2-7, with D tentatively TRBD2 (5 bases). CDR1 is SNHLY and CDR2 is FYNNEI in the germline V gene. The ends were cut back, 1 base at V and 3 bases at J, with 13 bases in the middle. There are 15 residues in the CDR3. The CDR3 here is CASSEVLARNYEQYF. Here the CDR3 DNA reads TGTGCCAGCAGTGAAGTCCTAGCAAGGAACTACGAGCAGTACTTC.

This clone was seen just once. The genes are TRBV27 and TRBJ2-5; a weak D match, TRBD1 (6 bases). TRBJ2-7 explains the end of the DNA better; the J call may be wrong. The length of the CDR3 is 13 residues. The germline gives CDR1 MNHEY, CDR2 SMNVEV (reference sequence). The CDR3 nucleotides are TGTGCCAGCAGGTCATCGACAGGTTACGAGCAGTACTTC. Translation gives CASRSSTGYEQYF.

This chain joins TRBV5-1 and TRBJ2-3; either TRBD1 or TRBD2 may fit D (5 bases each). Germline V gives CDR1 SGHRS, CDR2 YFSETQ. V dropped 0 bases and J dropped 2 bases, with 13 bases sitting between them. The CDR3 runs to 16 residues. The CDR3, as DNA: TGCGCCAGCAGCTTGGCCTCGGGACCTTACACAGATACGCAGTATTTT. It is translated as CASSLASGPYTDTQYF.

The rearrangement links TRBV29-1 to TRBJ1-1; the D is unclear. The CDR3 spans 15 residues. Trimming removed 4 bases at V and 0 bases at J, with 15 bases between. Germline loops: CDR1 SQVTM, CDR2 ANQGSEA. The CDR3 nucleotides read TGCAGCGTTGTCGTGCAGCCCCGATTGAACACTGAAGCTTTCTTT. The encoded protein is CSVVVQPRLNTEAFF.

The chain employs TRBV7-9 and TRBJ2-3, with D uncertain. Deletions cut 6 bases from V and 2 bases from J, with 24 bases between. The CDR3 totals 18 residues. Germline assignment: CDR1 SEHNR and CDR2 FQNEAQ (reference sequence). The CDR3 loop is CASSSHPGGSHLTDTQYF. CDR3 DNA: TGTGCCAGCAGTTCCCATCCGGGTGGTAGCCACCTCACAGATACGCAGTATTTT. The whole variable domain, filled in from reference TRBV7-9 and TRBJ2-3, reads DTGVSQNPRHKITKRGQNVTFRCDPISEHNRLYWYRQTLGQGPEFLTYFQNEAQLEKSRLLSDRFSAERPKGSFSTLEIQRTEQGDSAMYLCASSSHPGGSHLTDTQYFGPGTRLTVL.

This chain uses TRBV15 with TRBJ2-7; possible D gene TRBD2, 5 bases. Germline loops: CDR1 LNHNV, CDR2 YYDKDF (reference sequence). This CDR3 has 13 amino acids. Trimming took 3 bases from V and 2 from J, leaving 8 bases between them. This chain's CDR3 is CATSRDLAYEQYF. CDR3 DNA sequence: TGTGCCACCAGCAGGGACTTAGCCTACGAGCAGTACTTC.

V gene TRBV19 combines with J gene TRBJ1-1; TRBD1 might be the D (6 bases). V was trimmed by 4 bases and J by 4 bases, leaving 13 bases between them. Germline V gives CDR1 LNHDA, CDR2 SQIVND (reference sequence). This CDR3 region has 14 residues. The chain's CDR3 is CASSTTGLGTEAFF. CDR3 nucleotides: TGTGCCAGTAGTACAACAGGGTTGGGCACTGAAGCTTTCTTT. Variable domain in full (rest from reference TRBV19 and TRBJ1-1): DGGITQSPKYLFRKEGQNVTLSCEQNLNHDAMYWYRQDPGQGLRLIYYSQIVNDFQKGDIAEGYSVSREKKESFPLTVTSAQKNPTAFYLCASSTTGLGTEAFFGQGTRLTVV.

The V gene is TRBV9, the J gene TRBJ2-7; a weak D match, TRBD1 (6 bases). There are 15 residues in the CDR3. The germline gives CDR1 SGDLS, CDR2 YYNGEE. V was cut by 4 bases and J by 1 base, with 15 bases left in between. The CDR3 sequence: CASSRTGFGSYEQYF. In nucleotides, the CDR3 is TGTGCCAGCAGCAGAACAGGGTTTGGATCCTACGAGCAGTACTTC. The full variable domain, in which reference TRBV9 and TRBJ2-7 provide the parts outside the CDR3, is DSGVTQTPKHLITATGQRVTLRCSPRSGDLSVYWYQQSLDQGLQFLIQYYNGEERAKGNILERFSAQQFPDLHSELNLSSLELGDSALYFCASSRTGFGSYEQYFGPGTRLTVT.

The genes are TRBV5-1 and TRBJ2-5, with TRBD1 as a possible D gene (5 bases). Germline values: CDR1 SGHRS, CDR2 YFSETQ. Trimming cost V 0 bases and J 5 bases, with 11 bases left between them. The CDR3 is 14 amino acids. The CDR3, as DNA: TGCGCCAGCAGCTTGGGGAGACAGTGGGAGACCCAGTACTTC. Translating it yields CASSLGRQWETQYF.

This clone appeared once. CDR3 sequence reads: CASSSRTPPRTYEQYF. CDR3 coding DNA: TGTGCCAGCAGCTCTAGGACACCTCCCCGCACCTACGAGCAGTACTTC. This sequence joins TRBV7-9 and TRBJ2-7, with D possibly being TRBD1 (5 bases). The CDR3 runs to 16 residues. The germline CDR1 and CDR2 sequences are SEHNR and FQNEAQ (reference sequence). The V end was cut by 4 bases, the J end by 2 bases, with 18 bases between. The full variable domain, its missing parts supplied by reference TRBV7-9 and TRBJ2-7, is DTGVSQNPRHKITKRGQNVTFRCDPISEHNRLYWYRQTLGQGPEFLTYFQNEAQLEKSRLLSDRFSAERPKGSFSTLEIQRTEQGDSAMYLCASSSRTPPRTYEQYFGPGTRLTVT.

The chain joins TRBV12-5 to TRBJ2-7; D unclear. The CDR3 is 15 amino acids. The V end lost 0 bases, the J end lost 5 bases, and 14 bases lay between the germline ends. CDR1 LGHNT and CDR2 FRNRAP come from the germline V gene. The CDR3 DNA follows: TGTGCTAGTGGTTTGGTGGTCGTAGGTAGCAACGAGCAGTACTTC. As protein: CASGLVVVGSNEQYF.

The chain combines TRBV5-1 with TRBJ2-1; TRBD2 matches 9 bases. The CDR3 length is 16 residues. Germline loops: CDR1 SGHRS, CDR2 YFSETQ. V shed 4 bases, J shed 5 bases, and the junction held 10 bases outside the gene matches. CDR3 nucleotide sequence: TGCGCCAGCAGCCCCAGGACTAGCGAGGGGAACAATGAGCAGTTCTTC. This encodes CASSPRTSEGNNEQFF.

The rearrangement joins TRBV7-8 to TRBJ1-2, with no clear D. V gave up 3 bases and J gave up 3 bases, with 8 bases separating them. From germline, CDR1 is SGHVS and CDR2 FQNEAQ. This CDR3 is built from 13 residues. The CDR3, as DNA: TGTGCCAGCAGCTTGCCGGGATACTATGGCTACACCTTC. Its translation is CASSLPGYYGYTF.

The chain has TRBV4-1 and TRBJ2-1, with D perhaps matching TRBD1 (6 bases). The CDR3 is made up of 17 amino acids. Germline CDR1 is MGHRA and CDR2 is YSYEKL. Trimming took 0 bases from V and 8 from J, leaving 20 bases between them. CDR3 bases: TGCGCCAGCAGCCAAGACGGAGATAGGGGGATAAGGGATGAGCAGTTCTTC. Amino acid sequence: CASSQDGDRGIRDEQFF.

The genes are TRBV29-1 and TRBJ1-1; D is possibly TRBD1 (5 bases). In germline, CDR1 is SQVTM, CDR2 ANQGSEA. The CDR3 sequence is 12 residues long. Trimming removed 4 bases at V and 3 bases at J, with 9 bases between. The CDR3 reads CSVGQIHTEAFF. DNA for the CDR3: TGCAGCGTTGGACAGATCCACACTGAAGCTTTCTTT.

The CDR3 is CASRGGNIQYF. CDR3 DNA sequence: TGTGCCAGTAGAGGGGGCAACATTCAGTACTTC. This chain connects TRBV19 to TRBJ2-4, with TRBD1 matching 7 bases. After removal of 6 bases from V and 7 bases from J, the junction contained 0 bases not matched to a gene. Germline assignment: CDR1 LNHDA and CDR2 SQIVND (reference sequence). This CDR3 is built from 11 residues.

The sample holds one count of this clone. The chain combines TRBV5-6 with TRBJ2-3, with TRBD2 identical over 14 bases. The J segment lost 7 bases and the V segment lost 3 bases, leaving 7 bases of the junction unmatched. This CDR3 comprises 16 residues. The germline gives CDR1 SGHDT, CDR2 YYEEEE. The CDR3, as DNA: TGTGCCAGCAGCTGGGGGACTAGCGGGAGTGTAAATACGCAGTATTTT. Its protein is CASSWGTSGSVNTQYF.

V gene TRBV7-9 combines with J gene TRBJ2-6, with TRBD1 as a possible D gene (6 bases). Trimming left V 4 bases short and J 3 bases short, with 19 bases between. The CDR3 consists of 18 residues. Germline CDR1 is SEHNR and CDR2 is FQNEAQ (reference sequence). CDR3 DNA: TGTGCCAGCAGCTCCCCCGGGGCAGGGGTAGGTGGGGCCAACGTCCTGACTTTC. It translates to CASSSPGAGVGGANVLTF.

The chain recombines TRBV7-6 with TRBJ1-1; D may be TRBD1 (6 bases). Germline V lookup: CDR1 SGHVS, CDR2 FNYEAQ. Trimming took off 5 bases at V and 4 bases at J, with 11 bases between the two ends. The CDR3 has 13 residues. CDR3 loop: CASSQDSPTEAFF. CDR3 DNA: TGTGCCAGCAGCCAGGACAGCCCCACTGAAGCTTTCTTT.

The V call is TRBV30, the J call TRBJ2-7, with D perhaps TRBD1 (6 bases). Germline CDR1 reads GTSNPN; CDR2 reads SVGIG (reference sequence). Trimming stripped 2 bases from V and 2 bases from J, with 13 bases between. The CDR3 has 14 residues. CDR3 nucleotides: TGTGCCTGGAGTCCTGGGACACTAACCTACGAGCAGTACTTC. This translates into CAWSPGTLTYEQYF. The full variable domain, rest sourced from reference TRBV30 and TRBJ2-7, is SQTIHQWPATLVQPVGSPLSLECTVEGTSNPNLYWYRQAAGRGLQLLFYSVGIGQISSEVPQNLSASRPQDRQFILSSKKLLLSDSGFYLCAWSPGTLTYEQYFGPGTRLTVT.

This clone appeared once. The rearrangement links TRBV30 to TRBJ1-5, with D hard to call. CDR1 and CDR2 (germline): GTSNPN, SVGIG (reference sequence). CDR3 size: 15 residues. V was pared by 8 bases and J by 0 bases, with 17 bases between. The CDR3 coding sequence is TGTGCCCTTCAGCCCTTCGGTGATAGCAATCAGCCCCAGCATTTT. Translating it yields CALQPFGDSNQPQHF.

J is TRBJ2-7 and V is TRBV6-5; 7 nucleotides align to TRBD2. Germline V CDR1 and CDR2: MNHEY, SVGAGI. V gave up 1 base and J gave up 1 base; unmatched junction bases: 4. The CDR3 consists of 15 residues. The CDR3 is CASSYYRGVSYEQYF. CDR3 in DNA: TGTGCCAGCAGTTACTACCGGGGGGTATCCTACGAGCAGTACTTC.

Note on this clone: A junction boundary mismatches the germline segment, possibly from a read error. The rearrangement links TRBV7-7 to TRBJ2-7, with 7 nucleotides matching TRBD1. Germline loops: CDR1 SSHAT, CDR2 FNYEAQ (reference sequence). The CDR3 totals 13 residues. The CDR3 loop is CASSRDSSYEQYF. The CDR3 bases are TGTGCTAGCAGCCGGGACAGCAGCTACGAGCAGTACTTC.

The chain uses TRBV19 and TRBJ2-1; D gene ambiguous. This CDR3 is 13 amino acids long. The germline V gene encodes CDR1 LNHDA and CDR2 SQIVND (reference sequence). V shed 9 bases and J shed 4 bases, with 13 bases lying between them. The CDR3 is CASDNGVYNEQFF. CDR3 sequence (DNA): TGTGCCAGCGACAATGGGGTTTACAATGAGCAGTTCTTC. Supplemented by reference TRBV19 and TRBJ2-1, the full variable domain reads DGGITQSPKYLFRKEGQNVTLSCEQNLNHDAMYWYRQDPGQGLRLIYYSQIVNDFQKGDIAEGYSVSREKKESFPLTVTSAQKNPTAFYLCASDNGVYNEQFFGPGTRLTVL.

The J gene is TRBJ1-1, the V gene TRBV6-1; perhaps TRBD1 as D (5 bases). Germline CDR1 is MNHNS and CDR2 is SASEGT. The CDR3 contains 15 residues. Trimming removed 6 bases at V and 1 base at J, with 15 bases between. This chain's CDR3 is CASRGWDGPNTEAFF. CDR3 bases: TGTGCCAGCAGGGGGTGGGACGGCCCGAACACTGAAGCTTTCTTT.